A single sample is the source of the 3 T cell receptor beta chains below, sequenced in a study of beta chain features in type 1 diabetes. The sequenced template was cDNA made from the entire isolated RNA. Measured with immunoSEQ multiplex PCR; TCRdb has only the in-frame clones, and not every one. The sample yields about 60,000 clones, over 50% seen once. Input material: Tregs from blood. These receptor sequences come from a young woman in good health.

The CDR3 DNA sequence: TGCGCCAGCAGCTTTCAGGTCGTCAGCATGAACACTGAAGCTTTCTTT. This encodes CASSFQVVSMNTEAFF. The genes are TRBV5-1 and TRBJ1-1; the D is unclear. This CDR3 has 16 amino acids. V gave up 2 bases and J gave up 0 bases, with 14 bases separating them. Germline V CDR1 and CDR2: SGHRS, YFSETQ.

The chain joins TRBV6-1 to TRBJ1-1, with D perhaps TRBD1 (5 bases). The CDR3 is 14 amino acids. The ends were cut back, 0 bases at V and 4 bases at J, with 9 bases in the middle. Germline CDR1 is MNHNS and CDR2 is SASEGT. In nucleotides, the CDR3 is TGTGCCAGCAGTGAAGCAGGACACCTCACTGAAGCTTTCTTT. It specifies CASSEAGHLTEAFF.

This rearrangement joins TRBV5-1 to TRBJ2-3, with D unresolved. The germline V gene encodes CDR1 SGHRS and CDR2 YFSETQ. Trimming removed 4 bases from V and 2 bases from J, with 5 bases in between. The length of the CDR3 is 12 residues. CDR3 in amino acids: CASSEVTDTQYF. CDR3 nucleotides: TGCGCCAGCAGCGAGGTCACAGATACGCAGTATTTT.